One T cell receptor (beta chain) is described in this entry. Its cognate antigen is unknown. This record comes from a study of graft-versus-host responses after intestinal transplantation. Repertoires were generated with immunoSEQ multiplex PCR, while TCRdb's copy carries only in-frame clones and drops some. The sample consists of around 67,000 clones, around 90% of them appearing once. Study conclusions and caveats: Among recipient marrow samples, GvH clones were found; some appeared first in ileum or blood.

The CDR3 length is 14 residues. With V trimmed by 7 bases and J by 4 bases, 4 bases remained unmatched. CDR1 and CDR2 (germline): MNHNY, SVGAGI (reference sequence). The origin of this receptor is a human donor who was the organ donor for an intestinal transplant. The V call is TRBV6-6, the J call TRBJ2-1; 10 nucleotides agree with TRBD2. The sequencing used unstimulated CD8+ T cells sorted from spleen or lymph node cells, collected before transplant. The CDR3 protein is CASMSSGGYNEQFF. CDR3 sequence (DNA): TGTGCCAGCATGAGTAGCGGGGGGTACAATGAGCAGTTCTTC.